This T cell receptor (beta chain) was recorded in a study of regulatory T cells in long-lasting Graves disease (dated by TCRdb to about 2021). Some background on the complete study: To count as having persistent Graves' disease, a patient had to have received antithyroid drug treatment for over 5 years with TSH receptor autoantibodies remaining persistently positive. Peripheral blood TCR sequencing and RNA sequencing compared persistent Graves' disease patients with newly diagnosed Graves' disease patients. The study was registered as a clinical trial and conducted in China. A total of some 35 samples underwent TCR sequencing: approximately 13 from persistent and roughly 20 from newly diagnosed Graves' disease patients. On average, persistent Graves' disease patients in the clinical cohort had been on antithyroid drugs for approximately ten years. Points the paper makes about the study in general: More public clonotypes were shared among persistent patients (approximately 3,000) than among newly diagnosed patients (966). The small sample size was acknowledged by the authors as a limitation that may reduce accuracy. Persistent disease showed preferential use of TRBV28, TRBJ1-2 and TRBJ2-5, whereas newly diagnosed disease favored TRBV20-1 and TRBJ2-1. Compared with newly diagnosed patients, patients with persistent Graves' disease had lower TCR Shannon entropy and fewer highly expanded clones, which suggests clonal expansion. Because the primary lesion, thyroid tissue, could not be accessed, the study looked at peripheral blood alone. Sequencing and analysis were limited to the TCR beta chain.

Inclusive of the bounding cysteine and phenylalanine, the CDR3 is 15 residues long. The retained sequence is limited to the CDR3, 45 bases, with the frame set at the first base. The germline V gene encodes CDR1 SNHLY and CDR2 FYNNEI. A distance of 15 bases separates the germline ends of V and J, which lose 6 bases and 0 bases respectively. As regards this clonotype: This receptor's antigen is unknown. It may be a read error: a sequence one base away is much more abundant.

Receptors were amplified or captured by multiplex PCR. TCRdb lists the instrument as Illumina HiSeq 4000. CDR3 regions were amplified by Arm-PCR with iRepertoire HTBI primers to construct TCR beta libraries. Before sequencing, the PCR products went through gel purification. The paper's data handling went like this. A total of roughly 67 TRBV and 14 TRBJ segments were identified across samples and were used for gene usage analysis of CDR3 amino acid clonotypes. COPE and FqMerger were used to merge filtered high-quality paired reads into contigs. BLAST was used to align contigs to IMGT TRBV, TRBD and TRBJ reference genes, and CDR3 was defined according to IMGT. Any clonotype with a frequency above 0.1% was counted as a highly expanded clone. Repertoire diversity was measured by Shannon entropy, and V-J evenness by the Gini coefficient. A clonotype found in more than one individual was treated as public. TCRdb applied fastp at Q25 and MiXCR to the public reads, then kept only in-frame beta chains. For every CDR3 protein sequence, its rows merge into one entry that carries the most common genes and DNA. TCRdb's processing, not the authors' own work, is the source of the V and J calls. The sample profile shows around 340,000 distinct CDR3 sequences; around 20% of them were found once. Jointly, the top ten make up 25% to 35% of the sample.

The time point label corresponds to: persistent/refractory GD, antithyroid drugs over 5 years with positive TRAb. RNA was extracted from PBMCs in TRIzol for both TCR sequencing and RNA sequencing. The diagnosis of Graves' disease followed American Thyroid Association guidelines. Recruitment of patients was carried out at an endocrinology department in Xi'an, China. Each patient gave approximately 9.7 milliliters of peripheral blood, collected in an EDTA anticoagulant tube. PBMCs were isolated by Ficoll Paque Plus density gradient separation without further T cell sorting. An Agilent 2100 Bioanalyzer and agarose gel were used to assess RNA quality, and a NanoDrop 2000 was used to measure RNA concentration.

This receptor was identified in a female donor with Graves disease. The source was peripheral blood mononuclear cells (PBMCs), collected when the disease was refractory, from a patient treated with antithyroid drugs. The rearrangement combines TRBV2 with TRBJ2-7, with the D gene not confidently named. The CDR3 has the sequence CASSATRPASYEQYF. Here is the DNA: TGTGCCAGCAGCGCCACAAGGCCCGCCTCCTACGAGCAGTACTTC.